Listed below are T cell receptor beta chains from one sample, sequenced in a study of kidney transplant recipient with SARS-CoV-2 infection. MiXCR was run by TCRdb on the reads, yielding one entry per CDR3 protein. The sample holds 200,000 to 300,000 distinct CDR3 sequences; 25% to 35% are singletons and the top ten take under 7.5%. The material sequenced was a blood sample, taken at baseline and on day 111 from a kidney transplant recipient. The source of these receptors is a young adult male patient who had COVID-19 and was a kidney transplant recipient. Some T cells may be transferred from the graft donor. The CDR3 runs from the conserved cysteine through the conserved F or W. Fields, in order: J gene, clone size, V gene, D gene, CDR3 DNA, CDR3 protein. The D gene is left open where the match is weak. Rows may omit the clone size; those that give it use once, few, many or a size class.

J: TRBJ2-7
size: many
V: TRBV13
D: NA
DNA: TGTGCCAGCAGCCTCGCCCGCAGGAACTACGAGCAGTACTTC
CDR3: CASSLARRNYEQYF

J: TRBJ2-2
size: many
V: TRBV7-8
D: TRBD1
DNA: TGTGCCAGCAGCTTTCTTAACAGGGGAAACACCGGGGAGCTGTTTTTT
CDR3: CASSFLNRGNTGELFF

J: TRBJ2-5
size: few
V: TRBV19
D: NA
DNA: TGTGCCAGTAGTACTCGGGACCGCTTTCGGGGGACCCAGTACTTC
CDR3: CASSTRDRFRGTQYF

J: TRBJ2-1
size: many
V: TRBV20-1
D: TRBD2
DNA: TGCAGTGCTTCACGGACTAGCGGGAGCTCCGATGAGCAGTTCTTC
CDR3: CSASRTSGSSDEQFF

J: TRBJ1-1
size: many
V: TRBV5-1
D: NA
DNA: TGCGCCAGCAGGCGGAGGGAATACATGAACACTGAAGCTTTCTTT
CDR3: CASRRREYMNTEAFF

J: TRBJ2-5
size: many
V: TRBV7-7
D: TRBD1
DNA: TGTGCTAGCAGCTTGGGGACAGGGCGGGTGACCCAGTACTTC
CDR3: CASSLGTGRVTQYF

J: TRBJ2-7
size: many
V: TRBV5-1
D: NA
DNA: TGCGCCAGCAGCTTAGGGGAACTAATCTACGAGCAGTACTTC
CDR3: CASSLGELIYEQYF

J: TRBJ1-5
size: many
V: TRBV12-3/TRBV12-4
D: NA
DNA: TGTGCCAGCAGTCCGAGTGGGGACAATCAGCCCCAGCATTTT
CDR3: CASSPSGDNQPQHF

J: TRBJ1-5
size: many
V: TRBV24-1
D: NA
DNA: TGTGCCACCAGTCTTGGGGGACCTAAGGGAAGCAATCAGCCCCAGCATTTT
CDR3: CATSLGGPKGSNQPQHF

J: TRBJ2-7
size: many
V: TRBV29-1
D: NA
DNA: TGCAGCGTTGTTGGAAACCCAACCTACGAGCAGTACTTC
CDR3: CSVVGNPTYEQYF

J: TRBJ2-7
size: many
V: TRBV2
D: NA
DNA: TGTGCCAGCAGTGAAACCACCTACGAGCAGTACTTC
CDR3: CASSETTYEQYF

J: TRBJ2-7
size: many
V: TRBV6-5
D: NA
DNA: TGTGCCAGCAGTTACTCCCTAGCGCGATCCTACGAGCAGTACTTC
CDR3: CASSYSLARSYEQYF

J: TRBJ2-7
size: many
V: TRBV5-3
D: TRBD2
DNA: TGTGCCAGAAGCTTCCTAGCGGATTACTACGAGCAGTACTTC
CDR3: CARSFLADYYEQYF

J: TRBJ2-1
size: many
V: TRBV11-1
D: NA
DNA: TGTGCCAGCAGCTTGGCGGGACAGACTTACTACAATGAGCAGTTCTTC
CDR3: CASSLAGQTYYNEQFF

J: TRBJ2-1
size: few
V: TRBV24-1
D: TRBD2
DNA: TGTGCCACCAGTGACAATCTAGCGGGAGTGTACAATGAGCAGTTCTTC
CDR3: CATSDNLAGVYNEQFF

J: TRBJ2-1
size: NA
V: TRBV11-3
D: TRBD2
DNA: TGTGCCAGCTCGCGAGTAGCGGGAGGGAATGAGCAGTTCTTC
CDR3: CASSRVAGGNEQFF

J: TRBJ1-1
size: many
V: TRBV5-6
D: NA
DNA: TGTGCCAGCAGCTTTTTACAGATCACTGAAGCTTTCTTT
CDR3: CASSFLQITEAFF

J: TRBJ1-1
size: many
V: TRBV6-5
D: NA
DNA: TGTGCCAGCACCCTGGGAGGGCCAAGGAGAACTGAAGCTTTCTTT
CDR3: CASTLGGPRRTEAFF

J: TRBJ2-1
size: many
V: TRBV7-8
D: NA
DNA: TGTGCCAGCAGCTTAGAAGGTTGGGGATCCTACAATGAGCAGTTCTTC
CDR3: CASSLEGWGSYNEQFF

J: TRBJ1-1
size: many
V: TRBV19
D: NA
DNA: TGTGCCAGTAGTATAGTAGAGGGTTGGACTGAAGCTTTCTTT
CDR3: CASSIVEGWTEAFF

J: TRBJ2-1
size: NA
V: TRBV5-4
D: TRBD1
DNA: TGTGCCAGCAGCTGGGGACAGGGGAGTAAGGGTGAGCAGTTCTTC
CDR3: CASSWGQGSKGEQFF

J: TRBJ2-3
size: few
V: TRBV10-2
D: NA
DNA: TGCGCCAGCAGTGAGTATGTGCCTAGCCGTAGCACAGATACGCAGTATTTT
CDR3: CASSEYVPSRSTDTQYF

J: TRBJ1-5
size: many
V: TRBV29-1
D: NA
DNA: TGCAGCGTTCGGGGAGGCTTTGATCAGCCCCAGCATTTT
CDR3: CSVRGGFDQPQHF

J: TRBJ1-2
size: many
V: TRBV6-4
D: NA
DNA: TGTGCCAGCAGTTGGTGCAGCTCACACGGAAAGACCTATGGCTACACCTTC
CDR3: CASSWCSSHGKTYGYTF

J: TRBJ2-1
size: many
V: TRBV20-1
D: NA
DNA: TGCAGTGCCACGATGGGGGGGGGCAGTACATACAATGAGCAGTTCTTC
CDR3: CSATMGGGSTYNEQFF

J: TRBJ2-1
size: NA
V: TRBV9
D: TRBD2
DNA: TGTGCCAGCAGCCCATCTGGACTAGCGGGTTACAATGAGCAGTTCTTC
CDR3: CASSPSGLAGYNEQFF

J: TRBJ1-2
size: many
V: TRBV30
D: NA
DNA: TGTGCCTGGCTGTGTAGGCGTTATAGAAAGACCTATGGCTACACCTTC
CDR3: CAWLCRRYRKTYGYTF

J: TRBJ2-7
size: many
V: TRBV6-5
D: NA
DNA: TGTGCCAGCAGTTATGCGGGCACCGGTGTTGCCTACGAGCAGTACTTC
CDR3: CASSYAGTGVAYEQYF

J: TRBJ2-2
size: many
V: TRBV3-1
D: NA
DNA: TGTGCCAGCAGCCTACATTTTCCCATTTCAGGCTTGACCGGGGAGCTGTTTTTT
CDR3: CASSLHFPISGLTGELFF

J: TRBJ2-4
size: many
V: TRBV12-3/TRBV12-4
D: NA
DNA: TGTGCCAGCAGTCCCCGGGGTAGCGAAAACATTCAGTACTTC
CDR3: CASSPRGSENIQYF

J: TRBJ2-4
size: NA
V: TRBV6-5
D: NA
DNA: TGCGCCAGCAGTCACTCGACGGCACGAGCCAAAAACATTCAGTACTTC
CDR3: CASSHSTARAKNIQYF

J: TRBJ1-3
size: many
V: TRBV3-1
D: TRBD1
DNA: TGTGCCAGCAGCCAAGCCGGAGGGGGCCTCTCTGGAAACACCATATATTTT
CDR3: CASSQAGGGLSGNTIYF

J: TRBJ2-3
size: NA
V: TRBV11-3
D: NA
DNA: TGTGCCAGCAGCTTGGGGCTAGCGAGCTACACAGATACGCAGTATTTT
CDR3: CASSLGLASYTDTQYF

J: TRBJ2-3
size: many
V: TRBV9
D: NA
DNA: TGTGCCAGCAGCGAGAGTGGGGGCCTTCCCCCAGATACGCAGTATTTT
CDR3: CASSESGGLPPDTQYF

J: TRBJ1-1
size: many
V: TRBV6-5
D: NA
DNA: TGTGCCAGCAGTGGACGGCAGTACACTGAAGCTTTCTTT
CDR3: CASSGRQYTEAFF

J: TRBJ1-2
size: many
V: TRBV12-2
D: NA
DNA: TGTGCAAGTCGCCAAACGAAGACTCCACGAAAGACCTATGGCTACACCTTC
CDR3: CASRQTKTPRKTYGYTF

J: TRBJ2-5
size: many
V: TRBV5-1
D: TRBD2
DNA: TGCGCCAGCAGCTTAAGCGGGGGGACCGTAGAGACCCAGTACTTC
CDR3: CASSLSGGTVETQYF

J: TRBJ1-2
size: many
V: TRBV23-1
D: NA
DNA: TGCGCCAGCAGTGGAACGACGCTACGCAGAAAGACCTATGGCTACACCTTC
CDR3: CASSGTTLRRKTYGYTF

J: TRBJ2-1
size: NA
V: TRBV19
D: NA
DNA: TGTGCCAGTAGTATCGGGGATTTGAAGGATGAGCAGTTCTTC
CDR3: CASSIGDLKDEQFF

J: TRBJ1-2
size: many
V: TRBV11-3
D: NA
DNA: TGTGCCAGCAGCCAAATCCGCGATCTCGGAAAGACCTATGGCTACACCTTC
CDR3: CASSQIRDLGKTYGYTF

J: TRBJ2-7
size: many
V: TRBV28
D: NA
DNA: TGTGCCAGCAGTGTTGATGTCGAGCAGTACTTC
CDR3: CASSVDVEQYF